This T cell receptor beta chain was profiled in a study of blood T cells in healthy people across ages. It was with a sample-barcoded 5' primer and a J-beta primer mix that a second PCR of about 7 to 12 cycles was run. TCRdb passed the 5' RACE reads through MiXCR, listing each CDR3 protein once. The sample yields about 1.1 million distinct CDR3 sequences, approximately 38% seen once. The CDR3 spans 15 residues. Per the germline V gene, CDR1 is LGHNA and CDR2 is YSLEER. V gave up 0 bases and J gave up 2 bases, with 10 bases separating them. What was sequenced was blood. This receptor was identified in a man younger than 35 in good health. This chain joins TRBV4-3 and TRBJ1-2; D uncertain. Here the CDR3 reads CASSQERRKNYGYTF. The CDR3 DNA sequence: TGCGCCAGCAGCCAAGAGCGGCGGAAAAACTATGGCTACACCTTC.